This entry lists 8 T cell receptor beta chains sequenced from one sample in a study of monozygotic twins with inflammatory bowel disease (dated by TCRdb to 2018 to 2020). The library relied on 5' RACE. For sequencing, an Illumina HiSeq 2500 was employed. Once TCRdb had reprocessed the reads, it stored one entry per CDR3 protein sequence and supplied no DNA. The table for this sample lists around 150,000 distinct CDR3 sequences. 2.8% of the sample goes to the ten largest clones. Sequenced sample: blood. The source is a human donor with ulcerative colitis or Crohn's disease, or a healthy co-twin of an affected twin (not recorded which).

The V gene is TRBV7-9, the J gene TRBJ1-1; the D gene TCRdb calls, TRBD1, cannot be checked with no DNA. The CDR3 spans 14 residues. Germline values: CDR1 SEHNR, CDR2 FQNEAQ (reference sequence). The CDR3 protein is CASSLGAWNTEAFF.

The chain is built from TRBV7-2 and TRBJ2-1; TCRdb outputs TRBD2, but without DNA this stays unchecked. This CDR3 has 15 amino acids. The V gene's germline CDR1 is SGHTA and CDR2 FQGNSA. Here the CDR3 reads CASSFLGLDNNEQFF.

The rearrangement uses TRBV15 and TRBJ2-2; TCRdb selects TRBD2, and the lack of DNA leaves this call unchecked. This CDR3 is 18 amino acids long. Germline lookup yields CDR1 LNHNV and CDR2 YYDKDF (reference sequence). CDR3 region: CATSVVRREGLLAGELFF.

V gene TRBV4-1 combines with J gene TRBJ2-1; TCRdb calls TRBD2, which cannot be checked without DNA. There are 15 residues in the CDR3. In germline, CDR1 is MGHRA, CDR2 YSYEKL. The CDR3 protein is CASSQDRLVYYEQFF.

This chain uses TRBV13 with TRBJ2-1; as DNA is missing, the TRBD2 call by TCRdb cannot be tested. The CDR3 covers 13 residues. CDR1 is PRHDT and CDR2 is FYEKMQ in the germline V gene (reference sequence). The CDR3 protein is CASRHARSGVQFF. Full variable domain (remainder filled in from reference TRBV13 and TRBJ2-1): AAGVIQSPRHLIKEKRETATLKCYPIPRHDTVYWYQQGPGQDPQFLISFYEKMQSDKGSIPDRFSAQQFSDYHSELNMSSLELGDSALYFCASRHARSGVQFFGPGTRLTVL.

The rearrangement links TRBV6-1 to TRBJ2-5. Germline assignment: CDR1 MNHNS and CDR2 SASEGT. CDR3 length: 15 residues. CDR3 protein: CATSTELDSQETQYF.

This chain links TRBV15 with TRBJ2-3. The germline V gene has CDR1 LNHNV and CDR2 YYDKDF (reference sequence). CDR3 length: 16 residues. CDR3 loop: CATSRDIGVSTDTQYF.

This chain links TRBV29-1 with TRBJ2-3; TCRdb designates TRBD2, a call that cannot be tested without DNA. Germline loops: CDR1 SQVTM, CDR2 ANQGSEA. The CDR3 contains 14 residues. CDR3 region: CSVAAGLATDTQYF.